This entry lists 8 T cell receptor beta chains sequenced from one sample in a study of T cells after yellow fever vaccination. TCRdb redid the calling of the 5' RACE reads with MiXCR, one entry per CDR3 protein. The sample yields about 630,000 distinct CDR3 sequences, 10% to 15% seen once. This sample comprised PBMCs, obtained on the day of the yellow fever booster vaccination. These receptors were collected from a young man who received the YFV17D yellow fever vaccine.

In this sample, this clonotype turned up many times. CDR3 in amino acids: CASSTGLAGVYEQYF. DNA of the CDR3: TGTGCCAGCAGCACGGGACTAGCGGGAGTCTACGAGCAGTACTTC. The chain combines TRBV18 with TRBJ2-7; 14 bases agree with TRBD2. Germline V gene lookup returns CDR1 KGHSH and CDR2 LQKENI. V dropped 8 bases and J dropped 3; count of bases not matched to a gene: 6. This CDR3 has 15 amino acids. The full variable domain, with the rest looked up from reference TRBV18 and TRBJ2-7, is NAGVMQNPRHLVRRRGQEARLRCSPMKGHSHVYWYRQLPEEGLKFMVYLQKENIIDESGMPKERFSAEFPKEGPSILRIQQVVRGDSAAYFCASSTGLAGVYEQYFGPGTRLTVT.

A few counts support this clonotype. The V call is TRBV27, the J call TRBJ2-5, with TRBD2 as a possible D gene (6 bases). CDR1 and CDR2 from the germline V gene are MNHEY and SMNVEV (reference sequence). The CDR3 extends over 15 amino acids. V gave up 5 bases and J gave up 2 bases, with 15 bases separating them. The CDR3 region has the DNA TGTGCCAGCAGTCTATGGGAGGCAGGACAAGAGACCCAGTACTTC. Amino acids: CASSLWEAGQETQYF.

The genes are TRBV10-2 and TRBJ2-4; no firm D call. Per germline, CDR1 WSHSY and CDR2 SAAADI. V was trimmed by 2 bases and J by 9 bases, leaving 14 bases between them. The CDR3 runs 14 residues. The CDR3 sequence is CASSEPIKGTIQYF. The DNA of the CDR3 is TGCGCCAGCAGTGAGCCCATAAAGGGAACCATTCAGTACTTC.

The sample holds many counts of this clonotype. The chain couples TRBV7-6 to TRBJ2-3; D is perhaps TRBD2 (5 bases). V lost 5 bases, J lost 4 bases, and 13 bases lay in between. Looked up from germline, CDR1 is SGHVS and CDR2 is FNYEAQ. The length of the CDR3 is 14 residues. Written as DNA, the CDR3 is TGTGCCAGCAGCCGCATCGGGGAGTCAGATACGCAGTATTTT. Translated: CASSRIGESDTQYF.

The rearrangement uses TRBV5-1 and TRBJ2-1; D is ambiguous. This CDR3 is built from 16 residues. CDR1 and CDR2 from the germline V gene are SGHRS and YFSETQ. V was clipped by 3 bases and J by 0 bases, with 13 bases between them. The CDR3 region has the DNA TGCGCCAGCAGCTCCCACGCAGAGAGCTCCTACAATGAGCAGTTCTTC. Protein product: CASSSHAESSYNEQFF.

The genes are TRBV29-1 and TRBJ2-3; D may be TRBD2 (6 bases). The V gene lost 4 bases and the J gene lost 2 bases, with 10 bases spanning the gap. This CDR3 is 13 amino acids long. Germline V gene data show CDR1 as SQVTM and CDR2 as ANQGSEA. CDR3 DNA: TGCAGCGTTGCTAGCGCCTTCACAGATACGCAGTATTTT. The encoded protein is CSVASAFTDTQYF.

The J gene is TRBJ2-6, the V gene TRBV12-3 or TRBV12-4; no clear D gene. The CDR3 has 14 residues. V was clipped by 6 bases and J by 16 bases, with 22 bases between them. DNA of the CDR3: TGTGCCAGCAGCAATTATAGTCAGAGGATGAGGCTGACTTTC. It specifies CASSNYSQRMRLTF.

J is TRBJ2-7 and V is TRBV20-1; the match to TRBD2 covers 13 bases. Germline CDR1 reads DFQATT; CDR2 reads SNEGSKA (reference sequence). CDR3 length: 16 residues. The ends lost 3 bases at V and 7 bases at J; junction bases unmatched: 12. The CDR3: CSARPLLAGGQIEQYF. Here the CDR3 DNA reads TGCAGTGCTAGGCCACTACTAGCGGGAGGGCAGATAGAGCAGTACTTC.